The entry below gives a single T cell receptor (beta chain) sequence along with its context. The target antigen is unknown. These data originate in a study of T cells expressing NK-cell markers. As for the study in general: In sorted CD3+CD56+NKG2C+, CD3+CD56+NKG2C- and CD3+CD56-NKG2C+ T cells, TCR beta repertoires were obtained. Study conclusions and caveats: Once again these clonotypes came out on top in the CD3+CD56-NKG2C+ fraction of four donors. HCMV specificity of expanded NKG2C+ T cell clones remained unclear.

Each CDR3 protein gets one entry in TCRdb, which reprocessed the 5' RACE reads and gives no DNA. This sample's table has a few hundred thousand distinct CDR3 sequences. The CDR3 consists of 17 residues. Germline V lookup: CDR1 LGHDT, CDR2 YNNKEL (reference sequence). The source is a man between 18 and 69 years old in good health. The sample comprised blood T cells: a sorted CD56 or NKG2C T cell subset, CD4+ or CD8+ T cells, or bulk PBMC T cells (not recorded which). This chain links TRBV3-1 with TRBJ1-1. The CDR3 region is CASSLLTQGPGGVGAFF.